Listed below are T cell receptor beta chains from one sample, sequenced in a study of control samples from healthy donors and cancer patients. Data came from immunoSEQ multiplex PCR; TCRdb stores just in-frame clones and leaves some out. This table has 150,000 to 200,000 clones, 80% to 95% appearing once. The specimen was blood. These receptors all stem from a woman aged 55-69 years in good health. Both conserved end residues are part of each CDR3. Clone sizes are given selectively: once, few, many, or a class where the clone is expanded.

abundance,v_gene,CDR3aa
NA,TRBV9,CASSPIGQGGTGELFF
NA,TRBV9,CASSVGAGLNTGELFF
NA,TRBV9,CASSALAGGTDTQYF
once,TRBV5-1,CASSLTQGANYGYTF
NA,TRBV30,CAWSGGQDHVEEKLFF
NA,TRBV9,CASSVGQGRNTEAFF
once,TRBV2,CATRTYSNSNQPQHF
NA,TRBV27,CASSLGPSWNSYEQYF
NA,TRBV18,CASSPGINQPQHF
NA,TRBV5-4,CASSQGPPTSVTLHF
NA,TRBV12-3/TRBV12-4,CASSTQRNYGYTF
NA,TRBV2,CASGTGDSGANVLTF
NA,TRBV7-6,CASSLEWVQGVPHETQYF
NA,TRBV7-9,CASSLLAGLGDTQYF
once,TRBV5-1,CASQRDRGTDTQYF
NA,TRBV18,CASSPQGVRGNEQFF
once,TRBV2,CAGGQGLDGYTF
NA,TRBV10-3,CAISESGSRGLFGYTF
once,TRBV5-5,CASSFPLAGAKSSYEQYF
NA,TRBV11-2,CASSPRSPGGSYNEQFF
NA,TRBV5-8,CASSLQPNTEAFF
NA,TRBV6-6,CASRAPRQRNTEAFF
once,TRBV19,CASSQGGLSGYTF
NA,TRBV18,CASQEAFF
NA,TRBV4-3,CASSHQLAGGNNEQFF
NA,TRBV7-2,CASSLEGWAGGPRGPQHF
NA,TRBV4-2,CASSQEVTGTSYGYTF
NA,TRBV2,CASIGGYEQYF